What follows are 17 T cell receptor beta chains derived from one specimen sequenced in a study of cytomegalovirus exposure and HLA in healthy donors (dated 2017 in TCRdb). Libraries were made using the immunoSEQ multiplex PCR assay. For the multiplex PCR, a mixture combining 60 forward primers for TCR Vbeta segments and 13 reverse primers for TCR Jbeta segments was used. The table comes from immuneACCESS by way of TCRdb, which keeps in-frame sequences with V and J called. Part of the clones is missing from these tables; in studies checked, under half for an unresolved V gene and the rest for unknown reasons. The sample records 200,000 to 250,000 clones, approximately 80% of which are singletons. The top ten hold just over 1.4% of the sample. The sequenced material came from PBMCs. The receptors originated from a girl aged 10-17 years in good health and CMV-seronegative.

The rearrangement links TRBV28 to TRBJ1-4, with D perhaps matching TRBD1 (5 bases). The CDR3 is made up of 15 amino acids. Germline-derived CDR1 and CDR2 are MDHEN and SYDVKM. Trimming stripped 2 bases from V and 7 bases from J, with 14 bases between. As DNA, the CDR3 is TGTGCCAGCAGTTTACTACCAGGGCAGGGTGAAAAACTGTTTTTT. Its translation is CASSLLPGQGEKLFF. The full variable domain, its missing parts supplied by reference TRBV28 and TRBJ1-4, is DVKVTQSSRYLVKRTGEKVFLECVQDMDHENMFWYRQDPGLGLRLIYFSYDVKMKEKGDIPEGYSVSREKKERFSLILESASTNQTSMYLCASSLLPGQGEKLFFGSGTQLSVL.

The V call is TRBV6-5, the J call TRBJ2-3; D is ambiguous. CDR1 is MNHEY and CDR2 is SVGAGI in the germline V gene. The CDR3 runs to 14 residues. Deletions cut 4 bases from V and 3 bases from J, with 11 bases between. The CDR3 region is CASSSEVGTDTQYF. The CDR3, as DNA: TGTGCCAGCAGTTCCGAGGTTGGGACAGATACGCAGTATTTT.

The chain recombines TRBV4-2 with TRBJ2-5, with D maybe TRBD2 (5 bases). The DNA end lines up better with TRBJ2-7; the J call may be wrong. The germline V gene encodes CDR1 LGHNA and CDR2 YNFKEQ. This CDR3 spans 17 amino acids. DNA of the CDR3: TGTGCCAGCAGCCAAAATATCGGGCGGGTCCCCTCCTACGAGCAGTACTTC. Its protein is CASSQNIGRVPSYEQYF.

With regard to this clone: Sequence at one end of the junction differs from germline and may be a read error. The chain combines TRBV7-9 with TRBJ1-1; weak D call: TRBD1 (5 bases). CDR3 length: 14 residues. CDR1 and CDR2 (germline): SEHNR, FQNEAQ (reference sequence). The CDR3 protein is CSSSLQVPGAEAFF. The CDR3 DNA follows: TGTTCCAGCAGCTTACAGGTCCCGGGGGCTGAAGCTTTCTTT.

The chain has TRBV30 and TRBJ1-3; D remains ambiguous. Per the germline V gene, CDR1 is GTSNPN and CDR2 is SVGIG (reference sequence). V was pared by 3 bases and J by 0 bases, with 6 bases between. This CDR3 contains 13 residues. In nucleotides, the CDR3 is TGTGCCTGGAGGAGGCCCTCTGGAAACACCATATATTTT. Translation gives CAWRRPSGNTIYF. Combining the CDR3 with reference TRBV30 and TRBJ1-3 gives the whole variable domain SQTIHQWPATLVQPVGSPLSLECTVEGTSNPNLYWYRQAAGRGLQLLFYSVGIGQISSEVPQNLSASRPQDRQFILSSKKLLLSDSGFYLCAWRRPSGNTIYFGEGSWLTVV.

V is TRBV28 and J is TRBJ1-3; possible D gene TRBD1, 6 bases. CDR3 size: 15 residues. Trimming took 7 bases from V and 2 from J, leaving 15 bases between them. Germline assignment: CDR1 MDHEN and CDR2 SYDVKM. CDR3 amino acids: CASTFDRSAGNTIYF. CDR3 coding DNA: TGTGCCAGCACCTTCGACAGGTCGGCTGGAAACACCATATATTTT.

This CDR3 reads CASSPRSGTENEKLFF. CDR3 DNA sequence: TGTGCCAGCAGCCCGAGGTCCGGGACAGAGAATGAAAAACTGTTTTTT. This chain links TRBV7-8 with TRBJ1-4; 7 bases agree with TRBD1. The CDR3 is made up of 16 amino acids. J was trimmed by 5 bases and V by 5 bases; bases with no gene match: 11. Germline-derived CDR1 and CDR2 are SGHVS and FQNEAQ.

The table lists this clone with a count of one. The chain joins TRBV6-4 to TRBJ1-6; possible D gene TRBD1, 5 bases. The germline V gene has CDR1 MRHNA and CDR2 SNTAGT. Trimming removed 0 bases from V and 12 bases from J, with 12 bases in between. The CDR3 is made up of 14 amino acids. CDR3 nucleotides: TGTGCCAGCAGTGACTCGAAGGGGTTGGGACCCCTCCACTTT. It codes for CASSDSKGLGPLHF.

This clone was observed a few times. V usage is TRBV6-1 and J usage is TRBJ1-2; no firm D call. CDR3 length: 14 amino acids. Germline V gives CDR1 MNHNS, CDR2 SASEGT. Trimming took 4 bases from V and 10 from J, leaving 19 bases between them. The DNA of the CDR3 is TGTGCCAGCAGTGTCGACGGCGGGGTTCAATACTACACCTTC. This sequence encodes CASSVDGGVQYYTF.

This clone came up once. The J gene is TRBJ2-6, the V gene TRBV6-4, with 11 bases fitting TRBD2. This CDR3 is 17 amino acids long. J gave up 0 bases and V 2 bases, and 0 bases lay outside the gene matches. Looked up from germline, CDR1 is MRHNA and CDR2 is SNTAGT. The CDR3 coding sequence is TGTGCCAGCAGTGACACTAGCGGGAGCTCTGGGGCCAACGTCCTGACTTTC. As protein: CASSDTSGSSGANVLTF.

In DNA form, the CDR3 reads TGTGCCCTGCCGGGACAGGGGATAGAGACCCAGTACTTC. It codes for CALPGQGIETQYF. The V gene is TRBV7-3, the J gene TRBJ2-5; TRBD1 matches 10 bases. V lost 11 bases to trimming and J lost 4 bases; unmatched junction nucleotides: 7. The germline V gene encodes CDR1 SGHTA and CDR2 FQGTGA. This CDR3 has 13 amino acids. The whole variable domain, remainder taken from reference TRBV7-3 and TRBJ2-5, is GAGVSQTPSNKVTEKGKYVELRCDPISGHTALYWYRQSLGQGPEFLIYFQGTGAADDSGLPNDRFFAVRPEGSVSTLKIQRTERGDSAVYLCALPGQGIETQYFGPGTRLLVL.

CDR3 DNA sequence: TGTGCCAGCAGCTTAGCGGGAGGCGGGGAGCTGTTTTTT. This sequence encodes CASSLAGGGELFF. This chain joins TRBV7-9 and TRBJ2-2, with D perhaps matching TRBD2 (6 bases). The CDR3 contains 13 residues. Germline V CDR1 and CDR2: SEHNR, FQNEAQ (reference sequence). Trimming cost V 0 bases and J 7 bases, with 6 bases left between them.

This rearrangement joins TRBV28 to TRBJ1-3; D is undetermined. Per germline, CDR1 MDHEN and CDR2 SYDVKM. Trimming pared 2 bases from V and 0 bases from J, leaving 8 bases between. This CDR3 is 15 amino acids long. CDR3 residues: CASSLEGDSGNTIYF. Here the CDR3 DNA reads TGTGCCAGCAGTTTAGAGGGTGACTCTGGAAACACCATATATTTT.

The chain carries TRBV18 and TRBJ1-4; D remains unclear. The CDR3 loop spans 16 amino acids. Germline values: CDR1 KGHSH, CDR2 LQKENI. The germline V and J ends were trimmed by 6 bases and 0 bases, with 14 bases remaining between them. The CDR3 nucleotides read TGTGCCAGCTCCTCGGAGGTCCTTGCAACTAATGAAAAACTGTTTTTT. It specifies CASSSEVLATNEKLFF.

V gene TRBV30 combines with J gene TRBJ1-4; no clear D gene. The V gene lost 0 bases and the J gene lost 0 bases, with 8 bases spanning the gap. Per germline, CDR1 GTSNPN and CDR2 SVGIG (reference sequence). This CDR3 comprises 15 residues. CDR3 nucleotide sequence: TGTGCCTGGAGTGTACTCCGGGCAACTAATGAAAAACTGTTTTTT. Protein: CAWSVLRATNEKLFF.

The CDR3 region has the DNA TGCAGCGTTGGGAGACATACTAGCGGGAGCGTCAATGAGCAGTTCTTC. Translating gives CSVGRHTSGSVNEQFF. This chain links TRBV29-1 with TRBJ2-1, with 11 positions matching TRBD2. The ends lost 4 bases at V and 6 bases at J; junction bases unmatched: 11. The CDR3 covers 16 residues. Germline CDR1 and CDR2: SQVTM and ANQGSEA.

This chain uses TRBV18 with TRBJ2-4; maybe TRBD1 (5 bases). Trimming removed 5 bases from V and 8 bases from J, with 13 bases in between. This CDR3 has 13 amino acids. CDR1 and CDR2 from the germline V gene are KGHSH and LQKENI. DNA for the CDR3: TGTGCCAGCTCAACTCAGGGTAGGGACATTCAGTACTTC. Protein product: CASSTQGRDIQYF. The full variable domain, its missing parts supplied by reference TRBV18 and TRBJ2-4, is NAGVMQNPRHLVRRRGQEARLRCSPMKGHSHVYWYRQLPEEGLKFMVYLQKENIIDESGMPKERFSAEFPKEGPSILRIQQVVRGDSAAYFCASSTQGRDIQYFGAGTRLSVL.